The 27 T cell receptor beta chains below were found in one sample sequenced in a study of spatial heterogeneity in lung cancer. The study's findings and limits: Tracking of tumor mutation counts was seen in expanded intratumoral alpha and beta TCR counts.

These receptors lack a known antigen. In TCRdb, the 5' RACE reads were re-called with MiXCR into one record per CDR3 protein. Of 6,900 or so distinct CDR3 sequences in the sample, over 10% were seen once. Noted time point: sample taken at primary tumor resection. Sequenced here: lung tumor tissue, sampled at surgery. The source of these receptors is a male donor with early-stage non-small cell lung cancer.

This clonotype was seen at least ten times. Being off target in a library aimed at alpha chains, this beta chain has a size of little meaning. This chain connects TRBV7-9 to TRBJ1-1, with TRBD1 matching 9 bases. Germline CDR1 and CDR2: SEHNR and FQNEAQ (reference sequence). The CDR3 contains 13 residues. V was pared by 5 bases and J by 4 bases, with 2 bases of the junction left unmatched. In nucleotides, the CDR3 is TGTGCCAGCAGCCGACAGGGGGGCACTGAAGCTTTCTTT. Translation: CASSRQGGTEAFF.

This clonotype has ten or more counts. This beta chain came through as a stray read in a library set up for alpha chains, and its size says little. The chain carries TRBV3-1 and TRBJ1-1; no definite D call. Trimming removed 2 bases at V and 0 bases at J, with 10 bases between. Germline V gene lookup returns CDR1 LGHDT and CDR2 YNNKEL (reference sequence). This CDR3 has 15 amino acids. CDR3 loop: CASSQSGRLNTEAFF. The CDR3 DNA follows: TGTGCCAGCAGCCAAAGTGGACGGTTGAACACTGAAGCTTTCTTT.

This clonotype ranks as medium-sized. The library was designed around alpha chains, so this beta chain is a stray read whose abundance carries little weight. V and J are TRBV27 and TRBJ2-5; D uncertain. The germline V gene has CDR1 MNHEY and CDR2 SMNVEV (reference sequence). V lost 5 bases and J 5 bases, leaving 15 bases between the germline ends. This CDR3 comprises 14 residues. This chain's CDR3 is CASSKDRFRETQYF. CDR3 nucleotides: TGTGCCAGCAGTAAGGACCGGTTTCGGGAGACCCAGTACTTC.

This clonotype has at least ten counts. This beta chain is an off-target read within a library intended for alpha chains, so its frequency means little. This sequence joins TRBV29-1 and TRBJ2-5; 9 positions match TRBD2. Germline CDR1 and CDR2: SQVTM and ANQGSEA. CDR3 length: 13 residues. V was clipped by 6 bases and J by 5 bases; unmatched bases: 7. CDR3 in DNA: TGCAGCGTCCTTAGCGGGAGAACTGAGACCCAGTACTTC. Protein sequence: CSVLSGRTETQYF.

In its sample, this clonotype ranks as medium-sized. As an off-target read in a library built for alpha chains, this beta chain has a frequency of little significance. The chain couples TRBV19 to TRBJ2-5; D is perhaps TRBD2 (5 bases). Germline loops: CDR1 LNHDA, CDR2 SQIVND (reference sequence). The CDR3 totals 13 residues. V was clipped by 5 bases and J by 4 bases, with 11 bases between them. The CDR3 spells CASSEGSVETQYF. CDR3 DNA sequence: TGTGCCAGTAGTGAAGGGAGCGTAGAGACCCAGTACTTC.

This clonotype came up many times. A library prepared for alpha chains yielded this beta chain as an off-target read; its size is of little meaning. V is TRBV24-1 and J is TRBJ1-1; 7 bases match TRBD1. The CDR3 spans 15 residues. Looked up from germline, CDR1 is KGHDR and CDR2 is SFDVKD. V was pared by 3 bases and J by 0 bases, with 3 bases of the junction left unmatched. CDR3 residues: CATSDPDRVNTEAFF. CDR3 nucleotides: TGTGCCACCAGTGATCCTGACAGGGTGAACACTGAAGCTTTCTTT.

This clonotype was seen ten or more times. With the library built for alpha chains, this beta chain is off target and its frequency is not meaningful. V is TRBV7-8 and J is TRBJ2-6; no clear D gene. The germline V gene has CDR1 SGHVS and CDR2 FQNEAQ. The CDR3 loop spans 15 amino acids. The V and J ends lost 0 bases and 2 bases respectively, with 5 bases between them. CDR3 region: CASSLAGTGANVLTF. In DNA, the CDR3 is TGTGCCAGCAGCTTAGCGGGGACTGGGGCCAACGTCCTGACTTTC.

In the case of this clonotype: With the library built for alpha chains, this beta chain is off target and its frequency is not meaningful. The rearrangement links TRBV11-2 to TRBJ2-3; D unresolved. Germline assignment: CDR1 SGHAT and CDR2 FQNNGV. Trimming stripped 2 bases from V and 2 bases from J, with 11 bases between. The CDR3 loop spans 15 amino acids. The CDR3 region is CASSLIRRLTDTQYF. The CDR3 DNA follows: TGTGCCAGCAGCTTAATACGGCGGCTCACAGATACGCAGTATTTT.

At least ten counts were recorded for this clonotype. This beta chain was picked up by a library intended for alpha chains and is off target, so its count carries little meaning. The CDR3 region has the DNA TGTGCCAGCAGCTCCCGAGATACGCAGTATTTT. This gives the protein CASSSRDTQYF. The chain is built from TRBV9 and TRBJ2-3; D not resolved. Trimming pared 4 bases from V and 5 bases from J, leaving 5 bases between. The CDR3 is made up of 11 amino acids. Germline V CDR1 and CDR2: SGDLS, YYNGEE.

This clonotype has a count of ten or more. As an off-target read in a library built for alpha chains, this beta chain has a frequency of little significance. The chain joins TRBV10-3 to TRBJ2-3; D is possibly TRBD2 (5 bases). The CDR3 length is 15 residues. V was shortened by 3 bases and J by 0 bases, with 10 bases between the two germline ends. Germline V gene data show CDR1 as ENHRY and CDR2 as SYGVKD. CDR3 sequence (DNA): TGTGCCATCAGTGATCGAGGGTCTAGCACAGATACGCAGTATTTT. It codes for CAISDRGSSTDTQYF.

On this clonotype: This beta chain appears as a stray read in a library generated for alpha chains; its size is not informative. The V gene is TRBV6-1, the J gene TRBJ2-3; D remains ambiguous. The V end was cut by 6 bases, the J end by 6 bases, with 13 bases between. CDR3 size: 13 residues. In germline, CDR1 is MNHNS, CDR2 SASEGT. CDR3 DNA sequence: TGTGCCAGCAGAGGAAACTTTGGGGATACGCAGTATTTT. It encodes CASRGNFGDTQYF.

This clonotype was recorded once. This beta chain is an unintended read in a library built for alpha chains; its size means little. This sequence joins TRBV12-3 or TRBV12-4 and TRBJ2-2; D is uncertain. V lost 5 bases and J lost 1, with 8 bases in between. This CDR3 is built from 14 residues. CDR3 nucleotides: TGTGCCAGCAGTGCGACGGAGAACACCGGGGAGCTGTTTTTT. Residues: CASSATENTGELFF.

This clonotype is medium-sized within its sample. Being off target in a library aimed at alpha chains, this beta chain has a size of little meaning. V is TRBV7-2 and J is TRBJ2-7, with D unresolved. In germline, CDR1 is SGHTA, CDR2 FQGNSA. This CDR3 is built from 9 residues. The ends were cut back, 9 bases at V and 6 bases at J, with 6 bases in the middle. The DNA of the CDR3 is TGTGCCAGGCCAGCCGAGCAGTACTTC. It specifies CARPAEQYF.

On this clonotype itself: This beta chain is an off-target read within a library intended for alpha chains, so its frequency means little. The gene calls are TRBV7-2 and TRBJ2-2, with 7 bases identical to TRBD1. The V and J ends lost 10 bases and 0 bases, in that order; junction bases with no gene match: 5. Germline assignment: CDR1 SGHTA and CDR2 FQGNSA. This CDR3 has 14 amino acids. As DNA, the CDR3 is TGTGCCACCGGAACAGGGGCGAACACCGGGGAGCTGTTTTTT. Its protein product is CATGTGANTGELFF.

Many counts were recorded for this clonotype. This beta chain is an unintended read in a library built for alpha chains; its size means little. The CDR3 sequence: CASSPRRLAGVEQFF. In DNA, the CDR3 is TGTGCCAGCTCACCACGAAGACTAGCGGGAGTTGAGCAGTTCTTC. The chain has TRBV18 and TRBJ2-1; 12 bases are a match to TRBD2. V gave up 1 base and J gave up 9 bases; unmatched junction bases: 4. The germline V gene has CDR1 KGHSH and CDR2 LQKENI. There are 15 residues in the CDR3. The whole variable domain, remainder taken from reference TRBV18 and TRBJ2-1, is NAGVMQNPRHLVRRRGQEARLRCSPMKGHSHVYWYRQLPEEGLKFMVYLQKENIIDESGMPKERFSAEFPKEGPSILRIQQVVRGDSAAYFCASSPRRLAGVEQFFGPGTRLTVL.

The table lists this clonotype with many counts. Since the library was made to target alpha chains, this beta chain is a stray read and its abundance is not meaningful. V and J are TRBV15 and TRBJ1-5, with D possibly TRBD1 on 6 matching bases. Per the germline V gene, CDR1 is LNHNV and CDR2 is YYDKDF (reference sequence). V lost 0 bases to trimming and J lost 0 bases, with 12 bases between them. This CDR3 has 17 residues. The DNA for the CDR3 is TGTGCCACCAGCAGAGATGGGGGACAAAATAGCAATCAGCCCCAGCATTTT. This codes for CATSRDGGQNSNQPQHF.

By share, this clonotype ranks as medium-sized. Found in a library prepared for alpha chains, this beta chain is an off-target read, and its abundance has little meaning. J is TRBJ2-1 and V is TRBV20-1; tentative D call: TRBD1 (6 bases). This CDR3 region has 14 residues. The V gene lost 5 bases and the J gene lost 7 bases, with 18 bases spanning the gap. Germline V lookup: CDR1 DFQATT, CDR2 SNEGSKA (reference sequence). The DNA of the CDR3 is TGCAGTGCTCCTAAAGCCGGGACACCGAATGAGCAGTTCTTC. Translating it yields CSAPKAGTPNEQFF.

Worth noting for this clonotype: This beta chain is a stray sequence in a library constructed for alpha chains; its clone size is not meaningful. The chain couples TRBV9 to TRBJ2-5, with 12 bases aligning to TRBD2. With 4 bases clipped from V and 2 bases from J, the junction kept 6 bases outside the gene matches. The CDR3 is 16 residues long. Per the germline V gene, CDR1 is SGDLS and CDR2 is YYNGEE. The CDR3 sequence: CASSPWTSGTQETQYF. In DNA form, the CDR3 reads TGTGCCAGCAGCCCTTGGACTAGCGGGACACAAGAGACCCAGTACTTC.

For this clonotype: With the library built for alpha chains, this beta chain is off target and its frequency is not meaningful. The CDR3 spells CASSLKRDRENGELFF. Here the CDR3 DNA reads TGTGCCAGCAGCCTAAAACGGGACAGGGAGAACGGGGAGCTGTTTTTT. This chain joins TRBV5-4 and TRBJ2-2; TRBD1 aligns across 9 bases. Germline V gene data show CDR1 as SGHNT and CDR2 as YYREEE (reference sequence). The CDR3 extends over 16 amino acids. Losses at the gene ends were 4 bases for V and 7 bases for J; bases not matched to a gene: 11.

This clonotype was observed at least ten times. This beta chain slipped into a library made for alpha chains as a stray read, so its size is not meaningful. This sequence joins TRBV2 and TRBJ1-5; the D is unclear. The CDR3 consists of 12 residues. V was shortened by 4 bases and J by 5 bases, with 6 bases between the two germline ends. Germline-derived CDR1 and CDR2 are SNHLY and FYNNEI. The CDR3 DNA sequence: TGTGCCAGCAGTGCCCCCGATCAGCCCCAGCATTTT. Amino acid sequence: CASSAPDQPQHF.

Ten or more counts support this clonotype. Little can be read into the size of this beta chain, an off-target read in a library designed for alpha chains. The chain uses TRBV28 and TRBJ2-1, with D maybe TRBD2 (6 bases). The ends were cut back, 4 bases at V and 6 bases at J, with 19 bases in the middle. The germline gives CDR1 MDHEN, CDR2 SYDVKM. This CDR3 has 16 residues. The CDR3 bases are TGTGCCAGCAGTTGGAGACAAGGAGGGCCCCCCAATGAGCAGTTCTTC. It yields the protein CASSWRQGGPPNEQFF.

This clonotype has ten or more counts. This beta chain is a stray read from a library made for alpha chains; its abundance is not meaningful. This rearrangement joins TRBV7-2 to TRBJ1-5; D is possibly TRBD1 (6 bases). V was clipped by 0 bases and J by 5 bases, with 17 bases between them. Germline V gene data show CDR1 as SGHTA and CDR2 as FQGNSA. The CDR3 sequence is 17 residues long. The CDR3 spells CASSLAGGYELHQPQHF. The CDR3 region has the DNA TGTGCCAGCAGCTTAGCGGGGGGCTACGAATTGCATCAGCCCCAGCATTTT.

By share, this clonotype counts as medium-sized. Within a library made for alpha chains, this beta chain is off target, and its count is uninformative. The chain uses TRBV19 and TRBJ1-1, with D uncertain. Trimming removed 5 bases at V and 1 base at J, with 8 bases between. Germline assignment: CDR1 LNHDA and CDR2 SQIVND (reference sequence). The CDR3 is 13 residues long. Here the CDR3 reads CASSWAGNTEAFF. Written as DNA, the CDR3 is TGTGCCAGTAGTTGGGCAGGGAACACTGAAGCTTTCTTT.

As concerns this clonotype: It is likely a read error, because the conserved phenylalanine at the end of the CDR3 is missing. The limits of the CDR3 on the DNA are not certain, so only TCRdb's listed CDR3 is given. This beta chain turned up in a library designed for alpha chains; as an off-target read, its abundance says little. This chain joins TRBV7-2 and TRBJ2-5. Germline V lookup: CDR1 SGHTA, CDR2 FQGNSA. Both ends counted, the CDR3 spans 9 residues. The CDR3 loop is CASSLLWFG.

In its sample, this clonotype is large. As an off-target read in a library built for alpha chains, this beta chain has a frequency of little significance. The chain joins TRBV7-2 to TRBJ2-3, with TRBD2 as a possible D gene (6 bases). Trimming cost V 2 bases and J 3 bases, with 12 bases left between them. This CDR3 is built from 15 residues. CDR1 is SGHTA and CDR2 is FQGNSA in the germline V gene. DNA for the CDR3: TGTGCCAGCAGCTTAACGGTGGAGGGGACAGATACGCAGTATTTT. This codes for CASSLTVEGTDTQYF. Using reference TRBV7-2 and TRBJ2-3 for the parts outside the CDR3, the full variable domain is GAGVSQSPSNKVTEKGKDVELRCDPISGHTALYWYRQSLGQGLEFLIYFQGNSAPDKSGLPSDRFSAERTGGSVSTLTIQRTQQEDSAVYLCASSLTVEGTDTQYFGPGTRLTVL.

In regard to this clonotype: This beta chain slipped into a library made for alpha chains as a stray read, so its size is not meaningful. The chain employs TRBV7-9 and TRBJ2-5; 10 bases agree with TRBD2. Germline values: CDR1 SEHNR, CDR2 FQNEAQ (reference sequence). CDR3 length: 16 amino acids. V shed 0 bases and J 5 bases; nucleotides not matched to a gene: 6. The CDR3 loop is CASSLASLAGVETQYF. DNA of the CDR3: TGTGCCAGCAGCTTAGCATCCCTAGCGGGAGTTGAGACCCAGTACTTC.

This clonotype was observed many times. The size of this beta chain means little, since it is a stray read in a library made for alpha chains. The chain joins TRBV28 to TRBJ1-2; 9 bases align to TRBD1. Germline values: CDR1 MDHEN, CDR2 SYDVKM. This CDR3 is built from 13 residues. V lost 4 bases and J lost 6; bases outside the gene matches: 3. Written as DNA, the CDR3 is TGTGCCAGCAGTTCCTGGACAGGGGATGGCTACACCTTC. It is translated as CASSSWTGDGYTF.